These 27 T cell receptor beta chains share one sample of origin, sequenced in a study of T cells in Graves' hyperthyroidism and ophthalmopathy. RNA transcripts served as the template for amplifying TCR beta CDR3 regions. RT-PCR in the first round (using the HTBI primer set) targeted the TCR CDR3. TCRdb reprocessed the multiplex PCR reads with MiXCR, giving one entry per CDR3 protein. The sample shows 450,000 to 650,000 distinct CDR3 sequences, 11% to 15% of them seen only once. The sequencing input was blood. These receptors originate from a woman under 30 with Graves' ophthalmopathy.

This clonotype was seen many times. J is TRBJ2-5 and V is TRBV18; D might be TRBD2 (5 bases). V shed 3 bases and J shed 5 bases, with 10 bases lying between them. Per germline, CDR1 KGHSH and CDR2 LQKENI. This CDR3 contains 13 residues. The CDR3 sequence is CASSPGSIETQYF. The CDR3 bases are TGTGCCAGCTCACCGGGGAGTATCGAGACCCAGTACTTC.

This clonotype came up many times. J is TRBJ2-1 and V is TRBV6-1; 8 positions agree with TRBD2. Germline-derived CDR1 and CDR2 are MNHNS and SASEGT. Losses at the gene ends were 4 bases for V and 7 bases for J; bases not matched to a gene: 9. This CDR3 is 15 amino acids long. CDR3 sequence (DNA): TGTGCCAGCAGTGTAACAGCGGGAGTGGCAAATGAGCAGTTCTTC. It codes for CASSVTAGVANEQFF.

The CDR3 reads CASSMTSGSPYNEQFF. The CDR3 DNA reads as TGTGCCAGTAGTATGACTAGCGGGAGCCCCTACAATGAGCAGTTCTTC. The rearrangement joins TRBV19 to TRBJ2-1; the match to TRBD2 covers 12 bases. This CDR3 spans 16 amino acids. CDR1 is LNHDA, CDR2 SQIVND, per germline (reference sequence). The V segment lost 3 bases and the J segment 2 bases; nucleotides outside the gene matches: 2.

This clonotype was counted many times. The J gene is TRBJ2-3, the V gene TRBV12-5; D call uncertain. The V and J ends lost 10 bases and 2 bases respectively, with 10 bases between them. Germline CDR1 reads LGHNT; CDR2 reads FRNRAP. CDR3 length: 12 amino acids. Here the CDR3 reads CATMDPTDTQYF. DNA for the CDR3: TGTGCTACCATGGACCCCACAGATACGCAGTATTTT.

This clonotype was counted ten times or more. V gene TRBV12-3 or TRBV12-4 combines with J gene TRBJ2-3, with TRBD2 identical over 8 bases. The CDR3 consists of 14 residues. With V trimmed by 6 bases and J by 3 bases, 5 bases remained unmatched. As DNA, the CDR3 is TGTGCCAGCAGACCGGGACTAGAGACAGATACGCAGTATTTT. It is translated as CASRPGLETDTQYF.

This sequence joins TRBV29-1 and TRBJ2-2; 9 positions match TRBD2. Germline CDR1 and CDR2: SQVTM and ANQGSEA. This CDR3 spans 15 amino acids. V was clipped by 5 bases and J by 7 bases; unmatched bases: 11. DNA for the CDR3: TGCAGCGTTCTCAAGAGCGGGAGGCGGCTCGGGGAGCTGTTTTTT. Translation: CSVLKSGRRLGELFF.

The chain has TRBV4-1 and TRBJ2-1, with D perhaps TRBD2 (6 bases). The CDR3 contains 20 residues. The V end was cut by 0 bases, the J end by 5 bases, with 26 bases between. Germline values: CDR1 MGHRA, CDR2 YSYEKL. The CDR3 nucleotides are TGCGCCAGCAGCCAAGAACCCCGGGTCCCCTGGGACCGGGAGAACAATGAGCAGTTCTTC. Amino acid sequence: CASSQEPRVPWDRENNEQFF.

In its sample, this clonotype was seen a few times. The chain links TRBV9 to TRBJ2-7; D unresolved. V lost 0 bases and J 2 bases, leaving 12 bases between the germline ends. Germline V gene lookup returns CDR1 SGDLS and CDR2 YYNGEE. The CDR3 spans 15 residues. The CDR3 protein is CASSVDGRKTYEQYF. As DNA, the CDR3 is TGTGCCAGCAGCGTAGATGGCAGGAAGACCTACGAGCAGTACTTC.

The chain employs TRBV7-9 and TRBJ2-7, with TRBD2 as a possible D gene (6 bases). This CDR3 is 16 amino acids long. The V end lost 5 bases, the J end lost 1 base, and 18 bases lay between the germline ends. CDR1 is SEHNR, CDR2 FQNEAQ, per germline (reference sequence). The CDR3 nucleotides read TGTGCCAGCAGCCCCTTGGGAGAGGGGAGGTCCTACGAGCAGTACTTC. As protein: CASSPLGEGRSYEQYF. The full variable domain, with the rest looked up from reference TRBV7-9 and TRBJ2-7, is DTGVSQNPRHKITKRGQNVTFRCDPISEHNRLYWYRQTLGQGPEFLTYFQNEAQLEKSRLLSDRFSAERPKGSFSTLEIQRTEQGDSAMYLCASSPLGEGRSYEQYFGPGTRLTVT.

This clonotype was counted ten times or more. This chain links TRBV5-1 with TRBJ2-5; D may be TRBD2 (5 bases). The V end lost 8 bases, the J end lost 3 bases, and 17 bases lay between the germline ends. The CDR3 sequence is 14 residues long. Germline V gene sequence: CDR1 SGHRS, CDR2 YFSETQ. The CDR3: CASQLETGKETQYF. CDR3 DNA: TGCGCCAGTCAGTTGGAGACGGGAAAAGAGACCCAGTACTTC. Full variable domain (remainder filled in from reference TRBV5-1 and TRBJ2-5): KAGVTQTPRYLIKTRGQQVTLSCSPISGHRSVSWYQQTPGQGLQFLFEYFSETQRNKGNFPGRFSGRQFSNSRSEMNVSTLELGDSALYLCASQLETGKETQYFGPGTRLLVL.

This clonotype has ten or more counts. This rearrangement joins TRBV20-1 to TRBJ2-5; TRBD2 aligns across 9 bases. Per germline, CDR1 DFQATT and CDR2 SNEGSKA (reference sequence). This CDR3 contains 12 residues. The ends lost 5 bases at V and 5 bases at J; junction bases unmatched: 3. The CDR3 coding sequence is TGCAGTGCTGGCGGGAGGGGGGAGACCCAGTACTTC. Amino acid sequence: CSAGGRGETQYF.

This clonotype occurred many times. V is TRBV15 and J is TRBJ1-1, with D tentatively TRBD1 (5 bases). The germline V and J ends were trimmed by 0 bases and 7 bases, with 15 bases remaining between them. CDR3 length: 15 amino acids. The germline V gene has CDR1 LNHNV and CDR2 YYDKDF (reference sequence). In nucleotides, the CDR3 is TGTGCCACCAGCAGAGATGGGGGGGGGGGGTTTGAAGCTTTCTTT. Residues: CATSRDGGGGFEAFF. The entire variable domain, with the rest obtained from reference TRBV15 and TRBJ1-1, is as follows: DAMVIQNPRYQVTQFGKPVTLSCSQTLNHNVMYWYQQKSSQAPKLLFHYYDKDFNNEADTPDNFQSRRPNTSFCFLDIRSPGLGDTAMYLCATSRDGGGGFEAFFGQGTRLTVV.

This clonotype was seen repeatedly, ten times or more. This sequence joins TRBV15 and TRBJ1-5; the D gene is possibly TRBD1 (5 bases). V shed 2 bases and J shed 5 bases, with 10 bases lying between them. CDR3 length equals 14 residues. Germline lookup yields CDR1 LNHNV and CDR2 YYDKDF (reference sequence). This CDR3 reads CATSRTSTDQPQHF. CDR3 nucleotides: TGTGCCACCAGCAGAACCTCGACAGATCAGCCCCAGCATTTT.

A remark on this clonotype: It may be a read error: a sequence one base away is much more abundant. J is TRBJ1-2 and V is TRBV7-8; 10 positions agree with TRBD1. The germline V gene encodes CDR1 SGHVS and CDR2 FQNEAQ. This CDR3 contains 17 residues. V dropped 5 bases and J dropped 6; count of bases not matched to a gene: 15. The CDR3 bases are TGTGCCAGCAGCCGATCCGGGACAGGGGCCTTTTCCCATGGCTACACCTTC. Its translation: CASSRSGTGAFSHGYTF.

This clonotype was seen many times. The chain combines TRBV5-8 with TRBJ2-7; D uncertain. The germline V and J ends were trimmed by 0 bases and 2 bases, with 9 bases remaining between them. CDR1 and CDR2 from the germline V gene are SGHTS and YDEGEE. The CDR3 length is 14 residues. The CDR3 here is CASSLGSDTYEQYF. CDR3 bases: TGTGCCAGCAGCTTGGGGTCGGATACCTACGAGCAGTACTTC.

The gene calls are TRBV5-4 and TRBJ1-3; a possible D gene is TRBD1 (5 bases). The germline V and J ends were trimmed by 4 bases and 4 bases, with 12 bases remaining between them. Germline lookup yields CDR1 SGHNT and CDR2 YYREEE (reference sequence). The CDR3 runs to 14 residues. CDR3 sequence: CASSIQGGGNTIYF. The CDR3 DNA sequence: TGTGCCAGCAGCATTCAGGGTGGGGGAAACACCATATATTTT.

This clonotype was picked up one time. The V call is TRBV14, the J call TRBJ1-2, with no clear D. The V end was cut by 0 bases, the J end by 4 bases, with 6 bases between. CDR3 length equals 13 residues. Looked up from germline, CDR1 is SGHDN and CDR2 is FVKESK. The CDR3: CASSQDYSYGYTF. CDR3 in DNA: TGTGCCAGCAGCCAAGATTACAGCTATGGCTACACCTTC.

Points on this clonotype: A read error may explain this, as a much larger clone is one base away. It is likely a read error, because the conserved phenylalanine at the end of the CDR3 is missing. The chain is built from TRBV12-3 or TRBV12-4 and TRBJ1-2; D is unresolved. V gave up 4 bases and J gave up 8 bases, with 5 bases separating them. The CDR3 is 10 residues long. This chain's CDR3 is CASSSNGYTL. The DNA of the CDR3 is TGTGCCAGCAGTTCGAACGGCTACACCCTC.

The J gene is TRBJ1-2, the V gene TRBV19; D perhaps matches TRBD1 (5 bases). CDR1 is LNHDA and CDR2 is SQIVND in the germline V gene (reference sequence). The V end lost 3 bases, the J end lost 3 bases, and 20 bases lay between the germline ends. The CDR3 contains 17 residues. The CDR3 is CASSIRSWRGSDYGYTF. The CDR3 DNA reads TGTGCCAGTAGTATTCGGTCGTGGCGGGGCAGCGACTATGGCTACACCTTC.

Many counts were recorded for this clonotype. The rearrangement uses TRBV12-3 or TRBV12-4 and TRBJ1-3; D not resolved. Trimming shortened V by 6 bases and J by 3 bases, and 6 bases separated the two germline ends. The CDR3 sequence is 12 residues long. This chain's CDR3 is CASRADGNTIYF. CDR3 coding DNA: TGTGCCAGCAGGGCGGATGGAAACACCATATATTTT.

This clonotype showed up just a few times. This chain links TRBV20-1 with TRBJ1-5, with D hard to call. Trimming stripped 6 bases from V and 7 bases from J, with 22 bases between. Per the germline V gene, CDR1 is DFQATT and CDR2 is SNEGSKA (reference sequence). This CDR3 is built from 15 residues. CDR3: CSAPRAGDLLQPQHF. CDR3 bases: TGCAGTGCCCCCCGGGCAGGCGACCTCTTACAGCCCCAGCATTTT.

This clonotype was seen a handful of times. V gene TRBV4-1 combines with J gene TRBJ1-5; D uncertain. The germline CDR1 and CDR2 sequences are MGHRA and YSYEKL. The ends were cut back, 0 bases at V and 11 bases at J, with 17 bases in the middle. CDR3 size: 15 residues. CDR3: CASSQDAGEQRAQHF. CDR3 coding DNA: TGCGCCAGCAGCCAAGACGCCGGGGAACAGCGGGCCCAGCATTTT.

This clonotype has a count of ten or more. The chain recombines TRBV14 with TRBJ2-7; 10 nucleotides line up with TRBD2. The CDR3 contains 14 residues. Germline assignment: CDR1 SGHDN and CDR2 FVKESK. V lost 4 bases to trimming and J lost 4 bases; unmatched junction nucleotides: 4. CDR3 sequence: CASSPPSGSYEQYF. The CDR3 DNA is TGTGCCAGCAGCCCGCCTAGCGGGAGTTACGAGCAGTACTTC. The whole variable domain, remainder taken from reference TRBV14 and TRBJ2-7, is EAGVTQFPSHSVIEKGQTVTLRCDPISGHDNLYWYRRVMGKEIKFLLHFVKESKQDESGMPNNRFLAERTGGTYSTLKVQPAELEDSGVYFCASSPPSGSYEQYFGPGTRLTVT.

The rearrangement uses TRBV4-1 and TRBJ1-1; D may be TRBD1 (5 bases). V was cut by 5 bases and J by 1 base, with 11 bases left in between. Looked up from germline, CDR1 is MGHRA and CDR2 is YSYEKL. The CDR3 loop spans 14 amino acids. CDR3 in DNA: TGCGCCAGCAGCGACAATGGGGGGAACACTGAAGCTTTCTTT. Encoded protein: CASSDNGGNTEAFF.

This clonotype was detected a few times. A single base separates this from a much larger clone, so it may be a read error. J is TRBJ2-1 and V is TRBV27; D not resolved. Germline CDR1 MNHEY, CDR2 SMNVEV (reference sequence). CDR3 size: 14 residues. V lost 6 bases to trimming and J lost 1 base, with 10 bases between them. CDR3 protein: CASSSRRSYNEQFF. The CDR3 bases are TGTGCCAGCAGCTCCAGGAGATCCTACAATGAGCAGTTCTTC.

The chain employs TRBV11-2 and TRBJ1-3; 8 nucleotides align to TRBD1. CDR3 length: 19 residues. V lost 2 bases, J lost 0 bases, and 12 bases stayed unmatched. From germline, CDR1 is SGHAT and CDR2 FQNNGV. The CDR3 loop reads CASSLRTGKASSSGNTIYF. CDR3 DNA: TGTGCCAGCAGCTTAAGGACAGGGAAGGCGTCTAGCTCTGGAAACACCATATATTTT.

This chain's CDR3 is CASSQELGWSKKLFF. CDR3 sequence (DNA): TGCGCCAGCAGCCAAGAATTGGGCTGGTCTAAAAAACTGTTTTTT. The J gene is TRBJ1-4, the V gene TRBV4-3; D remains ambiguous. The CDR3 is 15 amino acids. V shed 0 bases and J shed 9 bases, with 14 bases lying between them. CDR1 is LGHNA and CDR2 is YSLEER in the germline V gene.